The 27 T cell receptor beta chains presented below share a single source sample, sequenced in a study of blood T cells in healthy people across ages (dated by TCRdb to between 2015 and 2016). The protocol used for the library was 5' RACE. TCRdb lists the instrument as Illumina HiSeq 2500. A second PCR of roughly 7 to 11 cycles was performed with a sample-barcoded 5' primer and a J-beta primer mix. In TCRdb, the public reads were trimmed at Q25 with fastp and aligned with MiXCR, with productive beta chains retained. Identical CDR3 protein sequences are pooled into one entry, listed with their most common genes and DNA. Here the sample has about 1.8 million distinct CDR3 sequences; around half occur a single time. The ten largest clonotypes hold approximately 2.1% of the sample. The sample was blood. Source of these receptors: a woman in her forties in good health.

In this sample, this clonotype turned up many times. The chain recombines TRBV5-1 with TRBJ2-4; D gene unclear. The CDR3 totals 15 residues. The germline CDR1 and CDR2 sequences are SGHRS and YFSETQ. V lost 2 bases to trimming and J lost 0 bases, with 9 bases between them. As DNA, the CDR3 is TGCGCCAGCAGCTTACCACTTCTAGCCAAAAACATTCAGTACTTC. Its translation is CASSLPLLAKNIQYF. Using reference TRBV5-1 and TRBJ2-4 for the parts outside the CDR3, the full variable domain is KAGVTQTPRYLIKTRGQQVTLSCSPISGHRSVSWYQQTPGQGLQFLFEYFSETQRNKGNFPGRFSGRQFSNSRSEMNVSTLELGDSALYLCASSLPLLAKNIQYFGAGTRLSVL.

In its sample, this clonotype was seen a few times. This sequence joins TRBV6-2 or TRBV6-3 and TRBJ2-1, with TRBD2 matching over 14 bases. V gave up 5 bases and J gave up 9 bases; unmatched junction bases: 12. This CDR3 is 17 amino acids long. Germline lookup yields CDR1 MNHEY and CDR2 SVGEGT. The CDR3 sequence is CASSPRIGTSGGGEQFF. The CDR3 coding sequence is TGTGCCAGCAGTCCACGCATCGGGACTAGCGGGGGTGGTGAGCAGTTCTTC.

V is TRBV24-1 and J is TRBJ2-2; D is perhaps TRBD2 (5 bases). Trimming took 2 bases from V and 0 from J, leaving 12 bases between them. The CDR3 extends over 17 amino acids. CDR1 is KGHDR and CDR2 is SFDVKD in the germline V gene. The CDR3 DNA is TGTGCCACCAGTGATTACTCGGGGTACCCGAACACCGGGGAGCTGTTTTTT. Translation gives CATSDYSGYPNTGELFF.

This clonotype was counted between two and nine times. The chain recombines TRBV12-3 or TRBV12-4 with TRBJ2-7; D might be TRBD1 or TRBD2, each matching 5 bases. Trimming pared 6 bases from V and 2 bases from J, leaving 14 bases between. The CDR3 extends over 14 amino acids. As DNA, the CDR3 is TGTGCCAGCAGCCTGGGGACGACAGCCTACGAGCAGTACTTC. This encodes CASSLGTTAYEQYF.

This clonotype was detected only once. The CDR3 DNA reads TGTGCCAGCAGCCGACAGAGAACTAATGAAAAACTGTTTTTT. Protein: CASSRQRTNEKLFF. V is TRBV7-9 and J is TRBJ1-4, with a tentative D call TRBD1 (5 bases). Deletions cut 5 bases from V and 1 base from J, with 8 bases between. The germline gives CDR1 SEHNR, CDR2 FQNEAQ (reference sequence). The CDR3 sequence is 14 residues long.

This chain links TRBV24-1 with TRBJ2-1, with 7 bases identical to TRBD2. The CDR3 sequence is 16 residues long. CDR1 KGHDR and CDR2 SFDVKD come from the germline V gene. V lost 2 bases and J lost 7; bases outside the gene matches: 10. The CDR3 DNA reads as TGTGCCACCAGTGATTGGAATCGGGGAGGGCGGAATGAGCAGTTCTTC. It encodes CATSDWNRGGRNEQFF.

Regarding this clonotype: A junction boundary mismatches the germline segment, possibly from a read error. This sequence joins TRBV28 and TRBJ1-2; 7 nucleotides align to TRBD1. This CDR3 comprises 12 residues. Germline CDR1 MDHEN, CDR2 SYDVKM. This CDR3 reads CVSRGAPRSYTF. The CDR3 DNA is TGTGTCAGCAGGGGGGCGCCTAGGAGCTACACCTTC.

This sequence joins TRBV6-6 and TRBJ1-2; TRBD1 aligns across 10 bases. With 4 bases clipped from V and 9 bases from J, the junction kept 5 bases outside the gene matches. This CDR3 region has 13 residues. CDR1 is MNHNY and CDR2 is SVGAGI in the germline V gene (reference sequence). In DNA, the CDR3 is TGTGCCAGCAGTTCCGGGACAGGGGAGCGCTACACCTTC. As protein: CASSSGTGERYTF.

The chain's CDR3 is CASSHKQDHTF. The CDR3 nucleotides read TGTGCCAGCAGCCACAAACAGGACCACACCTTC. The V gene is TRBV14, the J gene TRBJ1-2; D is perhaps TRBD1 (5 bases). V dropped 3 bases and J dropped 12 bases, with 11 bases sitting between them. Germline CDR1 reads SGHDN; CDR2 reads FVKESK. The CDR3 contains 11 residues. Full variable domain (rest looked up from reference TRBV14 and TRBJ1-2): EAGVTQFPSHSVIEKGQTVTLRCDPISGHDNLYWYRRVMGKEIKFLLHFVKESKQDESGMPNNRFLAERTGGTYSTLKVQPAELEDSGVYFCASSHKQDHTFGSGTRLTVV.

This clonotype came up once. CDR3 amino acids: CASSQTGTVLDSNQPQHF. The CDR3 DNA follows: TGTGCCAGCAGTCAAACCGGGACAGTTCTTGATAGCAATCAGCCCCAGCATTTT. The rearrangement uses TRBV12-3 or TRBV12-4 and TRBJ1-5; 7 nucleotides agree with TRBD1. V lost 5 bases, J lost 0 bases, and 13 bases stayed unmatched. This CDR3 is 18 amino acids long.

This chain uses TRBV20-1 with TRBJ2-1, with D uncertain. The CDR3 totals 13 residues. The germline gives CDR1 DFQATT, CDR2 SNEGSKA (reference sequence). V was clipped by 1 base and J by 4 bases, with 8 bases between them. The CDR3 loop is CSARVSGYNEQFF. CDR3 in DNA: TGCAGTGCTAGAGTCTCTGGGTACAATGAGCAGTTCTTC.

CDR3 DNA: TGCAGTGCTAGGGACAGGGAATTTGGCTACACCTTC. This gives the protein CSARDREFGYTF. The chain uses TRBV20-1 and TRBJ1-2; 8 bases agree with TRBD1. V lost 3 bases to trimming and J lost 7 bases; unmatched junction nucleotides: 4. Germline V gives CDR1 DFQATT, CDR2 SNEGSKA (reference sequence). CDR3 length: 12 amino acids.

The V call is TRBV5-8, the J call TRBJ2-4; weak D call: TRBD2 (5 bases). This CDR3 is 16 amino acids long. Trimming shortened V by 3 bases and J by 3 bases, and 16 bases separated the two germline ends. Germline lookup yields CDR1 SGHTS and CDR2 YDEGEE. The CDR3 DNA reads TGTGCCAGCAGCTCCAATTCGGGATTGGTCAAAAACATTCAGTACTTC. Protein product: CASSSNSGLVKNIQYF.

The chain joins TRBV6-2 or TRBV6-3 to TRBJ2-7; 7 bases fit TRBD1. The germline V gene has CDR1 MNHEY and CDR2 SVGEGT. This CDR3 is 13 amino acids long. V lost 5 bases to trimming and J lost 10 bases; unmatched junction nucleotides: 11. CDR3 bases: TGTGCCAGCAGTGGACAGGCGGCGGAGCCCCAGTACTTC. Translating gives CASSGQAAEPQYF.

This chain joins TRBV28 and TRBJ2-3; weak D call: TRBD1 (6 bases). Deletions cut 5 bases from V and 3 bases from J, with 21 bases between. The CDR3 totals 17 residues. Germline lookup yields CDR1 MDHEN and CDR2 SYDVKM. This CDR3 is CASSGTTGGVGTDTQYF. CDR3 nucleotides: TGTGCCAGCAGTGGAACGACAGGCGGTGTGGGAACAGATACGCAGTATTTT.

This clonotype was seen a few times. The CDR3 DNA reads as TGTGCCACCGGCTTCCCCCGAGGACTAGCAGATCGAGAGACCCAGTACTTC. It encodes CATGFPRGLADRETQYF. The rearrangement uses TRBV6-2 or TRBV6-3 and TRBJ2-5; 8 nucleotides match TRBD2. V lost 10 bases and J lost 4; bases outside the gene matches: 20. The CDR3 has 17 residues. Per the germline V gene, CDR1 is MNHEY and CDR2 is SVGEGT.

This CDR3 reads CSVGRDGRYNEQYF. Here the CDR3 DNA reads TGCAGCGTCGGAAGGGACGGCAGATACAATGAGCAGTACTTC. J is TRBJ2-5 and V is TRBV29-1; D tentatively fits TRBD1 or TRBD2 (5 bases each). Between the trimmed V and J ends, which lost 6 bases and 11 bases, there was a span of 25 bases. The CDR3 consists of 14 residues. CDR1 SQVTM and CDR2 ANQGSEA come from the germline V gene. Full variable domain (rest looked up from reference TRBV29-1 and TRBJ2-5): SAVISQKPSRDICQRGTSLTIQCQVDSQVTMMFWYRQQPGQSLTLIATANQGSEATYESGFVIDKFPISRPNLTFSTLTVSNMSPEDSSIYLCSVGRDGRYNEQYFGPGTRLLVL.

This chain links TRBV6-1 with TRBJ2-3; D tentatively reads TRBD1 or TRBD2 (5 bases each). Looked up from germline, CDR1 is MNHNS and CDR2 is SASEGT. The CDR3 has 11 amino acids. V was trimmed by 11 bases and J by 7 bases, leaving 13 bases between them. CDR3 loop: CAGGELYTQYF. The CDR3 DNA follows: TGTGCCGGGGGAGAACTATATACGCAGTATTTT.

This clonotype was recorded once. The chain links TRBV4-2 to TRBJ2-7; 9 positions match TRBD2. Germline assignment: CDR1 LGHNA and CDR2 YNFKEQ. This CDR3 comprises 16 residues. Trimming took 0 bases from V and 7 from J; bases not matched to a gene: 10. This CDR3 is CASSQERRGGHNEQYF. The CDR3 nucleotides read TGTGCCAGCAGCCAAGAACGGCGGGGGGGCCACAATGAGCAGTACTTC.

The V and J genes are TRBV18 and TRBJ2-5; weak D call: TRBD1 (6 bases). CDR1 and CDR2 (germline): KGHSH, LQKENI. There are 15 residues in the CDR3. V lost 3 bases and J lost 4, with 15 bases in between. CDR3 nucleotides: TGTGCCAGCTCACCCGGAGACAGGATTCCAGAGACCCAGTACTTC. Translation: CASSPGDRIPETQYF. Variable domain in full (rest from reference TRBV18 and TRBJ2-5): NAGVMQNPRHLVRRRGQEARLRCSPMKGHSHVYWYRQLPEEGLKFMVYLQKENIIDESGMPKERFSAEFPKEGPSILRIQQVVRGDSAAYFCASSPGDRIPETQYFGPGTRLLVL.

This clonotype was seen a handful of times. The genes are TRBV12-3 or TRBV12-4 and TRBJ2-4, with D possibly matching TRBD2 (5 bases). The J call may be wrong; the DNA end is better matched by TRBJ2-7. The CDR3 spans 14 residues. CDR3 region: CASSHLTGTYEQYF. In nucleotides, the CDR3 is TGTGCCAGCAGCCACCTGACGGGAACCTACGAGCAGTACTTC.

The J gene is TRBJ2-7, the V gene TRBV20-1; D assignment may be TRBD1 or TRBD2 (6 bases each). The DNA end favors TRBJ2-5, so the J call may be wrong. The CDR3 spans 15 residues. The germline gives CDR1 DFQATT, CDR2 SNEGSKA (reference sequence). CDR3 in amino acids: CSASRVGGHVGTQYF. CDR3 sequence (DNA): TGCAGTGCTAGCAGGGTCGGGGGCCACGTTGGGACCCAGTACTTC.

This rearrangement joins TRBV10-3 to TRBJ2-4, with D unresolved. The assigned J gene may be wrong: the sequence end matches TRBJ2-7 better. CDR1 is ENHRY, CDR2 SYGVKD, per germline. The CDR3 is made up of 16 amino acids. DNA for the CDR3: TGTGCCATCAGAGCCCACATCGAAAGAAATGACTACGAGCAGTACTTC. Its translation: CAIRAHIERNDYEQYF.

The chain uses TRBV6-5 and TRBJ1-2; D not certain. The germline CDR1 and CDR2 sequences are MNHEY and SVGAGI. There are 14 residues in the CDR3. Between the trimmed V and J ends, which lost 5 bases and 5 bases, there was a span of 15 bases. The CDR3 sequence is CASSTLLGPYGYTF. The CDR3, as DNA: TGTGCCAGCAGTACTCTTCTCGGGCCTTATGGCTACACCTTC.

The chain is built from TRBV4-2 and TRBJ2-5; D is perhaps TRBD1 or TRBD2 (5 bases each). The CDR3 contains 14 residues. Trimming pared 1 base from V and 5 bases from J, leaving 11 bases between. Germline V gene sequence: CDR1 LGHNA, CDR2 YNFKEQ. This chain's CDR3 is CASSQGGDGETQYF. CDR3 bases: TGTGCCAGCAGCCAAGGAGGGGATGGGGAGACCCAGTACTTC.

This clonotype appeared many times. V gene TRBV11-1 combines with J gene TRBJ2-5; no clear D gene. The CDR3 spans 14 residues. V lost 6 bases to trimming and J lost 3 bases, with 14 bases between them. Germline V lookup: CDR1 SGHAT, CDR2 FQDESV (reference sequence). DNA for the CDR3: TGTGCCAGCAGATTTGGAATGATTGAAGAGACCCAGTACTTC. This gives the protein CASRFGMIEETQYF.

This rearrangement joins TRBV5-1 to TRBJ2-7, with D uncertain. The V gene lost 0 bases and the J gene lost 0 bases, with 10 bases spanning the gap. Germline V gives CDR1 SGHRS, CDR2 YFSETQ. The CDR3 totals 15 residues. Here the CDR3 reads CASSLGHGTSYEQYF. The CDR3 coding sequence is TGCGCCAGCAGCTTGGGGCATGGAACCTCCTACGAGCAGTACTTC.